This T cell receptor beta chain was profiled in a study of cytomegalovirus exposure and HLA in healthy donors. At collection, donors were nominally healthy, but unrecorded immune exposures were probable. The primer mix had 60 Vbeta and 13 Jbeta primers. Repertoires were generated with immunoSEQ multiplex PCR, while TCRdb's copy carries only in-frame clones and drops some. This table holds fewer than 95,000 clones, 85% found once. The CDR3 sequence is 14 residues long. Trimming shortened V by 6 bases and J by 5 bases, and 15 bases separated the two germline ends. CDR1 SNHLY and CDR2 FYNNEI come from the germline V gene.

Material for sequencing was PBMCs. This chain joins TRBV2 and TRBJ2-3; tentatively, D is TRBD2 (6 bases). The sequence came from a man in his forties or fifties in good health and CMV-seropositive. The CDR3 loop is CASRASVGGDTQYF. CDR3 nucleotides: TGTGCCAGCAGGGCTAGCGTAGGAGGAGATACGCAGTATTTT.